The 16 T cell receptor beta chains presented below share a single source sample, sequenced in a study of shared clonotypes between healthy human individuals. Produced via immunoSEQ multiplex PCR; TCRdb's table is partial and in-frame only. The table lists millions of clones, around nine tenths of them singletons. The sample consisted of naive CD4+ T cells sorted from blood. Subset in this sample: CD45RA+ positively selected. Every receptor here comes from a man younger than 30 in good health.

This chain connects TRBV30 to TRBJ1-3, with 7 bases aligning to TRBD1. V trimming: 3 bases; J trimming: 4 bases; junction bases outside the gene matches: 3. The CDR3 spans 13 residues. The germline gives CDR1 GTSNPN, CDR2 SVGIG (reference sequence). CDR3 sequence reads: CAWSKDRGNTIYF. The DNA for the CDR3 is TGTGCCTGGAGCAAGGACAGGGGAAACACCATATATTTT. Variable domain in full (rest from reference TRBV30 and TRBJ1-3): SQTIHQWPATLVQPVGSPLSLECTVEGTSNPNLYWYRQAAGRGLQLLFYSVGIGQISSEVPQNLSASRPQDRQFILSSKKLLLSDSGFYLCAWSKDRGNTIYFGEGSWLTVV.

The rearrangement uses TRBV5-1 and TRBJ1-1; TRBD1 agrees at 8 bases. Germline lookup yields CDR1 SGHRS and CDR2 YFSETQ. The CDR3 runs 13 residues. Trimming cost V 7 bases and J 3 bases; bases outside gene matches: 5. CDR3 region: CASGGQGHTEAFF. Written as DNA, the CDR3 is TGCGCCAGCGGCGGACAGGGCCACACTGAAGCTTTCTTT.

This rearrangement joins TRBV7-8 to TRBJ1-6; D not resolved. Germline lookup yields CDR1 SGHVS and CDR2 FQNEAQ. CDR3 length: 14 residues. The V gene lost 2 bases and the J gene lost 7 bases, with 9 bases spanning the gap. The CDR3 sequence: CASSLTTRNSPLHF. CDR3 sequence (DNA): TGTGCCAGCAGCTTAACGACACGGAATTCACCCCTCCACTTT.

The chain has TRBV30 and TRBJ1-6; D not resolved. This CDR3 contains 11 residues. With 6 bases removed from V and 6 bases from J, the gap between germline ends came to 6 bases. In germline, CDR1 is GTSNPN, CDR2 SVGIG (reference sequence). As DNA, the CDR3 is TGTGCCTGTCGGGGTAATTCACCCCTCCACTTT. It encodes CACRGNSPLHF.

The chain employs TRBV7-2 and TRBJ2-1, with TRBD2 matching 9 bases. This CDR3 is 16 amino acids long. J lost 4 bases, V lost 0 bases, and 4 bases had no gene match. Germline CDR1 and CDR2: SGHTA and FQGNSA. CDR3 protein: CASSLARSGRYNEQFF. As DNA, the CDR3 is TGTGCCAGCAGCTTAGCGCGAAGCGGGAGGTACAATGAGCAGTTCTTC.

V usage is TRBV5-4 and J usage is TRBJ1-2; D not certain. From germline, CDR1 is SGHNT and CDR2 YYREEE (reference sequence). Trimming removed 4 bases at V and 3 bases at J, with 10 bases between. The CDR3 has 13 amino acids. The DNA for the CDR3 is TGTGCCAGCAGCGGGCGGGCCGACTATGGCTACACCTTC. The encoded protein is CASSGRADYGYTF.

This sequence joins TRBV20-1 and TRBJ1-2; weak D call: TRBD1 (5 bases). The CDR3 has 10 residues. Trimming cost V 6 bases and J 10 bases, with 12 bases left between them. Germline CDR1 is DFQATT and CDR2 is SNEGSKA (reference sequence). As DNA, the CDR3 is TGCAGTGCGGGGGGAGATGACTACACCTTC. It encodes CSAGGDDYTF.

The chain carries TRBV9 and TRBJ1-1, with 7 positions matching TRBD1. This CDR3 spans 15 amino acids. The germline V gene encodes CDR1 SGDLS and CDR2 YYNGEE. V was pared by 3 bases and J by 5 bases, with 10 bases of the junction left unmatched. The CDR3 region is CASSAPGGERTEAFF. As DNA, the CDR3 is TGTGCCAGCAGCGCACCAGGGGGAGAAAGGACTGAAGCTTTCTTT.

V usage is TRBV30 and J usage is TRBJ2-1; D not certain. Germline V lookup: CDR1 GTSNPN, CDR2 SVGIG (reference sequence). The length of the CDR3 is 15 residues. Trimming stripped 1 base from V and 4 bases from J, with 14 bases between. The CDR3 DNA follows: TGTGCCTGGAGTGGGTTGCCAGGAGATTACAATGAGCAGTTCTTC. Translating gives CAWSGLPGDYNEQFF. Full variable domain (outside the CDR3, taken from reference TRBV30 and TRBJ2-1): SQTIHQWPATLVQPVGSPLSLECTVEGTSNPNLYWYRQAAGRGLQLLFYSVGIGQISSEVPQNLSASRPQDRQFILSSKKLLLSDSGFYLCAWSGLPGDYNEQFFGPGTRLTVL.

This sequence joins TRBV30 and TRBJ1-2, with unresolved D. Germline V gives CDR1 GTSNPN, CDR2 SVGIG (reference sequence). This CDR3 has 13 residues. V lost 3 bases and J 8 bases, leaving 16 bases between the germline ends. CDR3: CAWRGNIGVGYTF. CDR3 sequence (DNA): TGTGCCTGGAGGGGGAATATTGGGGTAGGCTACACCTTC.

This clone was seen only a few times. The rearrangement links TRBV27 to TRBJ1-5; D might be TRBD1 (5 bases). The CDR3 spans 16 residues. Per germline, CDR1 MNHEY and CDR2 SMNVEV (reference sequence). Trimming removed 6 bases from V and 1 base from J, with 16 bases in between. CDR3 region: CASRPDSSWSNQPQHF. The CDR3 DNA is TGTGCCAGCAGGCCCGACAGTTCCTGGAGCAATCAGCCCCAGCATTTT.

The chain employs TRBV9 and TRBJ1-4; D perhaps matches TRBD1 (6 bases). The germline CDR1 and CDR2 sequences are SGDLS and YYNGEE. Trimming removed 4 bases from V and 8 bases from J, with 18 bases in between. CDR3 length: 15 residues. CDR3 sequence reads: CASSRRGGQEEKLFF. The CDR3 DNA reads TGTGCCAGCAGCCGCCGGGGGGGGCAAGAAGAAAAACTGTTTTTT.

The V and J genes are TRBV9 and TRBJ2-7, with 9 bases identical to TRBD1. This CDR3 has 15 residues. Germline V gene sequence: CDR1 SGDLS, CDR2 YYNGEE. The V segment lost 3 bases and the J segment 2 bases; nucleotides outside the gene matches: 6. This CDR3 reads CASSETGTGTYEQYF. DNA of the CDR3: TGTGCCAGCAGCGAAACCGGGACAGGGACCTACGAGCAGTACTTC.

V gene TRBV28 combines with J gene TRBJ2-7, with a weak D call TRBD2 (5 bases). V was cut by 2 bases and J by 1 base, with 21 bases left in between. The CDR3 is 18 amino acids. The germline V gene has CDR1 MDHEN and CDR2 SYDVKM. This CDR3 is CASSLSGYGSEGSYEQYF. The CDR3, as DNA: TGTGCCAGCAGTTTAAGTGGCTATGGTAGCGAAGGATCCTACGAGCAGTACTTC.

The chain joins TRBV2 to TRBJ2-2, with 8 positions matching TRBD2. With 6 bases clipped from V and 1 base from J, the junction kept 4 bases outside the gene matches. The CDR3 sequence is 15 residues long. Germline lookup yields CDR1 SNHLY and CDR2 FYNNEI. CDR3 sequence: CASRELAGNTGELFF. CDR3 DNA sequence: TGTGCCAGCAGGGAGCTAGCGGGGAACACCGGGGAGCTGTTTTTT. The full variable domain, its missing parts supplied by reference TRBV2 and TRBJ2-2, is EPEVTQTPSHQVTQMGQEVILRCVPISNHLYFYWYRQILGQKVEFLVSFYNNEISEKSEIFDDQFSVERPDGSNFTLKIRSTKLEDSAMYFCASRELAGNTGELFFGEGSRLTVL.

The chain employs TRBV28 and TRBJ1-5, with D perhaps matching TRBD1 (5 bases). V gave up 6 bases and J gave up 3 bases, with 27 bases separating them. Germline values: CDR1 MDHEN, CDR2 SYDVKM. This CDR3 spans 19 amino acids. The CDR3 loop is CASSGTGTRGLGNNQPQHF. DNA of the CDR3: TGTGCCAGCAGCGGAACGGGGACGAGGGGTCTTGGGAACAATCAGCCCCAGCATTTT.